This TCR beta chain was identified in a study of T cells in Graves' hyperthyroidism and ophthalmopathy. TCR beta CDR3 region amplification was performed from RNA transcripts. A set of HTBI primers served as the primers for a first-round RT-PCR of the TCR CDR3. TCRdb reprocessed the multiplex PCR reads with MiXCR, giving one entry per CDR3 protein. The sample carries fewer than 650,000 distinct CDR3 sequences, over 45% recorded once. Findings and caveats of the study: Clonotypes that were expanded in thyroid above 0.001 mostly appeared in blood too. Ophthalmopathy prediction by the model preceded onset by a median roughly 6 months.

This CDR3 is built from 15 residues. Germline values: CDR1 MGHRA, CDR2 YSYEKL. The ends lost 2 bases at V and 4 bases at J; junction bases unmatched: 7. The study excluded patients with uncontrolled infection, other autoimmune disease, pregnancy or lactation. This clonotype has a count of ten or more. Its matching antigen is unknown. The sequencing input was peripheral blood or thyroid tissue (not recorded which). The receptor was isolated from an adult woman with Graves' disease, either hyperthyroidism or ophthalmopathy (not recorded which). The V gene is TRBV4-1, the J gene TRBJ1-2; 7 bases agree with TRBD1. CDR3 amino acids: CASSQPRDRFYGYTF. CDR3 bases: TGCGCCAGCAGCCAACCTAGGGACAGATTCTATGGCTACACCTTC.